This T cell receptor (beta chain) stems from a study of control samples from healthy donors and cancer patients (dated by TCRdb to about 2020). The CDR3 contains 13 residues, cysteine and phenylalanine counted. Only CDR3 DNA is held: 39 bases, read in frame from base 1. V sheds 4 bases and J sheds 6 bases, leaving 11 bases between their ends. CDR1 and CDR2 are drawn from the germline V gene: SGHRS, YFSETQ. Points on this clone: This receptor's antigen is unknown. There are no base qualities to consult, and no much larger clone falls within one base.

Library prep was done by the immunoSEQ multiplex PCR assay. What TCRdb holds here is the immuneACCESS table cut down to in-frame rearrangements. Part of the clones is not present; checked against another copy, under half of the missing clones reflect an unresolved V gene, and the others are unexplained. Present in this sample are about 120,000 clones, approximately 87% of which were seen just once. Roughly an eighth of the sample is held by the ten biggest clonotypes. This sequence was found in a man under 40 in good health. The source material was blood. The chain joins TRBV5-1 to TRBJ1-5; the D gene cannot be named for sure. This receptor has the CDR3 CASSVGIGQPQHF. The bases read TGCGCCAGCAGCGTTGGCATTGGTCAGCCCCAGCATTTT.